The sequence of this T cell receptor beta chain was determined in a study of Ad26.COV2.S vaccination and SARS-CoV-2 variants. General study results and limits: Spike-specific TCR breadth was greater in vaccine than placebo recipients. Reported post-vaccination CD8+ and CD4+ T cell responses to spike showed substantial breadth. Similar non-spike TCR breadth was observed in recipients of vaccine and of placebo.

The CDR3 contains 14 residues. CDR1 is SGHTA and CDR2 is FQGNSA in the germline V gene. The trim removed 5 bases at V and 12 bases at J, leaving 11 bases unmatched. Of note for this clone: The target antigen is unknown.

Sequencing was performed with immunoSEQ multiplex PCR; in TCRdb, only in-frame clones are kept and a portion is missing. The table shows tens of thousands of clones, with 82% occurring only once. This chain joins TRBV7-2 and TRBJ2-1, with 9 positions matching TRBD1. Specimen: peripheral blood, collected after recovery from COVID-19. This receptor was identified in a human donor who had recovered from COVID-19. The CDR3: CASSVSTGGDSQFF. The CDR3 DNA follows: TGTGCCAGCAGCGTGTCGACAGGGGGGGACTCGCAGTTCTTC.